This T cell receptor beta chain was profiled in a study of T cells in Graves' hyperthyroidism and ophthalmopathy. Overall study results and limits: Through a model of 13 V-J features, ophthalmopathy was separated from stable hyperthyroidism.

Comment on this clonotype: What it binds is unknown.

The CDR3 runs to 14 residues. V lost 9 bases and J 6 bases, leaving 15 bases between the germline ends. Germline values: CDR1 MNHNS, CDR2 SASEGT. Isolation of PBMCs was performed on 8 to 10 ml fresh peripheral blood. Amplification yielded TCR beta CDR3 regions, with RNA transcripts as the source. The TCR CDR3 was amplified in a first-round RT-PCR using the HTBI primer set. Each CDR3 protein gets one entry after TCRdb re-called the multiplex PCR reads with MiXCR. Among 500,000 to 650,000 distinct CDR3 sequences listed, more than 14% were seen once. This receptor was taken from a woman aged 50 to 65 with Graves' ophthalmopathy. This rearrangement joins TRBV6-1 to TRBJ1-6; a weak D match, TRBD1 (6 bases). Sequenced sample: blood. The CDR3 loop reads CASLRGQSNSPLHF. CDR3 DNA: TGTGCCAGTCTGAGGGGACAAAGTAATTCACCCCTCCACTTT.